This T cell receptor (beta chain) was identified in a study of blood T cell repertoires in COVID-19. Study summary: Specimens from acute and convalescent COVID-19 originated in the United States, Italy and Spain. In each case, the material was cDNA or gDNA derived from T cells, B-cell-depleted T cells, or PBMCs.

Per the original methods: Quantification of nucleated cells was approximated via reference gene primer amplification. The repertoire was sequenced with immunoSEQ multiplex PCR; TCRdb's copy has only in-frame clones and lacks some. Clone size and V and J calls were adopted from that table, with D and trimming inferred from the DNA. In the table there are hundreds of thousands of clones, around nine tenths of which are singletons. Germline lookup yields CDR1 SNHLY and CDR2 FYNNEI. J was trimmed by 7 bases and V by 4 bases; bases with no gene match: 3. The CDR3 contains 12 residues. Sequencing was performed on peripheral blood. The sequence was obtained from a woman under 40 with acute or convalescent COVID-19. The chain joins TRBV2 to TRBJ1-1, with TRBD1 identical over 7 bases. The CDR3 spells CASSGGTVEAFF. Here the CDR3 DNA reads TGTGCCAGCAGTGGGGGGACAGTTGAAGCTTTCTTT.